This TCR beta chain was observed in a study of beta chain features in type 1 diabetes. Whole-study findings and limits: The naive, central memory and Treg TCRB repertoires looked more alike in patients than they did in healthy donors.

Germline V lookup: CDR1 SGHTA, CDR2 FQGNSA. Trimming removed 1 base from V and 3 bases from J, with 9 bases in between. The CDR3 extends over 15 amino acids. Expressed TCRB transcripts were sequenced after all isolated RNA was converted to cDNA. Repertoires were generated with immunoSEQ multiplex PCR, while TCRdb's copy carries only in-frame clones and drops some. The table lists 250,000 to 400,000 clones, roughly 15% of them singletons. Staining for CD45RO/CCR7/CD25/CD127/CD95/CD27 allowed sorting of CD4+ naive, central memory, regulatory and stem cell-like memory cells. Concerning this clone itself: Its matching antigen is unknown.

The sequencing sample was made of central memory CD4+ T cells from blood. The chain joins TRBV7-2 to TRBJ2-2; D uncertain. The clonotype originates from a man younger than 40 in good health. CDR3 nucleotides: TGTGCCAGCAGCTTAGGTGGACCATACACCGGGGAGCTGTTTTTT. Its translation: CASSLGGPYTGELFF.